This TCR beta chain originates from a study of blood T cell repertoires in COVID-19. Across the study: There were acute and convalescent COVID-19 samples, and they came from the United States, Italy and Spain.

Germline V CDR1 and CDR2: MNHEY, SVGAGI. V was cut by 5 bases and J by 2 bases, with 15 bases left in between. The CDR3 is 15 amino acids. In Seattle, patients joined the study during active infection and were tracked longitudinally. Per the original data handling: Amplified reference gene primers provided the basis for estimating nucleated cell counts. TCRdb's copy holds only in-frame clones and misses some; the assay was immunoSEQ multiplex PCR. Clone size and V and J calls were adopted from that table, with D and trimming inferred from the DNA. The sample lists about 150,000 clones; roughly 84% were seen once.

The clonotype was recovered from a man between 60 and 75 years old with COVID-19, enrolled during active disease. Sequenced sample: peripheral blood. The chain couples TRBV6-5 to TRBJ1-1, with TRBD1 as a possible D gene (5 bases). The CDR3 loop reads CASSTNPGSNTEAFF. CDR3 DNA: TGTGCCAGCAGTACCAATCCAGGGTCAAACACTGAAGCTTTCTTT.